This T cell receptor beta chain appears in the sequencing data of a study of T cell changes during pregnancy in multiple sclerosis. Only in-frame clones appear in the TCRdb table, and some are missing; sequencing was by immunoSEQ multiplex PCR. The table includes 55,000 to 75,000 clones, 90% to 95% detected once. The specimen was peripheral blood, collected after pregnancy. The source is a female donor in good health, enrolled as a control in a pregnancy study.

The CDR3 sequence is CVTGSGYTF. The CDR3 DNA is TGTGTCACAGGTTCAGGCTACACCTTC. The genes are TRBV6-6 and TRBJ1-2; possibly TRBD1 for D (5 bases). Germline V lookup: CDR1 MNHNY, CDR2 SVGAGI (reference sequence). The CDR3 runs 9 residues.